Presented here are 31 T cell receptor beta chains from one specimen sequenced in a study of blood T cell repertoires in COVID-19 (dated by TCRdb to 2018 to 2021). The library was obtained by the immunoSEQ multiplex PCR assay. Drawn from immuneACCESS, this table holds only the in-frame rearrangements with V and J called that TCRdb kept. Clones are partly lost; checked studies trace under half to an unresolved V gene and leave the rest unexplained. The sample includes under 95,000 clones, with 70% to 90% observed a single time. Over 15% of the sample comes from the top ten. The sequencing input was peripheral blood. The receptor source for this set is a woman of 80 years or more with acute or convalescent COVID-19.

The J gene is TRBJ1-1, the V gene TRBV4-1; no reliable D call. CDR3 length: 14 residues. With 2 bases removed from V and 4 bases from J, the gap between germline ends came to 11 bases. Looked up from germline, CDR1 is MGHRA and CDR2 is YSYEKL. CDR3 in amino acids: CASSQTSGGTEAFF. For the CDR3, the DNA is TGCGCCAGCAGCCAAACCTCGGGAGGCACTGAAGCTTTCTTT.

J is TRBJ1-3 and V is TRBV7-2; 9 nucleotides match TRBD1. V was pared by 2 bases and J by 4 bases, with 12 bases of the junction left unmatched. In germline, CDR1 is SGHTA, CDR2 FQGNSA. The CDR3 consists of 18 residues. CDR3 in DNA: TGTGCCAGCAGCTTAAGGACAGGGGAATTGACTGGGGGAAACACCATATATTTT. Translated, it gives CASSLRTGELTGGNTIYF.

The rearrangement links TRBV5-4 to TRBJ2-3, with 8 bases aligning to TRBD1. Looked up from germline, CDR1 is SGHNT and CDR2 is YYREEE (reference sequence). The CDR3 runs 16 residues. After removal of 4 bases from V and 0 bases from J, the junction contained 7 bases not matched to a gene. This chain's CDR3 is CASSRAGQDSTDTQYF. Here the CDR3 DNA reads TGTGCCAGCAGCAGGGCGGGACAGGATAGCACAGATACGCAGTATTTT.

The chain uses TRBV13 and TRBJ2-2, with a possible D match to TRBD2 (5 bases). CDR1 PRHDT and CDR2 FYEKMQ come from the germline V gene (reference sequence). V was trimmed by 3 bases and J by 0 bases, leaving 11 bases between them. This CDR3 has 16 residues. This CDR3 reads CASSFRERANTGELFF. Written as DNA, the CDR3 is TGTGCCAGCAGCTTCCGGGAAAGAGCGAACACCGGGGAGCTGTTTTTT. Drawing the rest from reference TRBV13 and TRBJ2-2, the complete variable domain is AAGVIQSPRHLIKEKRETATLKCYPIPRHDTVYWYQQGPGQDPQFLISFYEKMQSDKGSIPDRFSAQQFSDYHSELNMSSLELGDSALYFCASSFRERANTGELFFGEGSRLTVL.

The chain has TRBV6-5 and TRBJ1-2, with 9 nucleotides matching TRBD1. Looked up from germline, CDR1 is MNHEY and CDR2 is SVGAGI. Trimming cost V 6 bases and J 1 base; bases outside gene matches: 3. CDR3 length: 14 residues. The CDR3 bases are TGTGCCAGCAGGGGACAGGGAGGTAACTATGGCTACACCTTC. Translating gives CASRGQGGNYGYTF.

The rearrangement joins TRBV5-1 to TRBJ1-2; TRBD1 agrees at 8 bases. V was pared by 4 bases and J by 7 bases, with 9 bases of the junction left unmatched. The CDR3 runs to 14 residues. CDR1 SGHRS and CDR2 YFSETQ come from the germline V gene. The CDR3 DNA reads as TGCGCCAGCAGCCCGGGGGCAGGGGGCTTTGGCTACACCTTC. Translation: CASSPGAGGFGYTF. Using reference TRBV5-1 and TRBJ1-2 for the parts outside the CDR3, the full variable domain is KAGVTQTPRYLIKTRGQQVTLSCSPISGHRSVSWYQQTPGQGLQFLFEYFSETQRNKGNFPGRFSGRQFSNSRSEMNVSTLELGDSALYLCASSPGAGGFGYTFGSGTRLTVV.

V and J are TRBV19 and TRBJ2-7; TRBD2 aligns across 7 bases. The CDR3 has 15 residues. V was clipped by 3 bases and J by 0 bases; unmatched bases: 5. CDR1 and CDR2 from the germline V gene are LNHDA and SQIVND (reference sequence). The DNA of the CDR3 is TGTGCCAGTAGTATGGGCGGGGGAAGCTCCTACGAGCAGTACTTC. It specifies CASSMGGGSSYEQYF.

The CDR3 nucleotides read TGCGCCAGCAGCTTCGGAGGGGGCGGAAACACCATATATTTT. Translated, it gives CASSFGGGGNTIYF. V and J are TRBV5-1 and TRBJ1-3; 7 nucleotides match TRBD1. V lost 2 bases and J lost 4; bases outside the gene matches: 3. The CDR3 is 14 amino acids. The germline V gene encodes CDR1 SGHRS and CDR2 YFSETQ.

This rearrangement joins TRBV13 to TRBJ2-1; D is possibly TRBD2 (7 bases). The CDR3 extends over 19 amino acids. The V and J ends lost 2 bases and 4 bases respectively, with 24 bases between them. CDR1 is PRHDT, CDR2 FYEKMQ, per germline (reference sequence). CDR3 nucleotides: TGTGCCAGCAGCTTAAGGTTAGGGGGTGGGGCTAGCGGTTACAATGAGCAGTTCTTC. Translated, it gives CASSLRLGGGASGYNEQFF.

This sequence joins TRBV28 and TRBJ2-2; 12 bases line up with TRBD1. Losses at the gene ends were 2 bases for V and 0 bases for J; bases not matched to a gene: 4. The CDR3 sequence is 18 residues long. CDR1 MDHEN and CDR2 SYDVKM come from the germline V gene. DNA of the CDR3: TGTGCCAGCAGTTTAAGGGGACAGGGGGCCGCGAACACCGGGGAGCTGTTTTTT. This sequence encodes CASSLRGQGAANTGELFF.

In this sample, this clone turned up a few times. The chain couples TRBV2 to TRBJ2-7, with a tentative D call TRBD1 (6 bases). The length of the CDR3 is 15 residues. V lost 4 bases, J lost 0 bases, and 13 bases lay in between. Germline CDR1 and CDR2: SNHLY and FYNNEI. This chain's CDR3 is CASSGSGVSSYEQYF. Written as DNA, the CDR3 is TGTGCCAGCAGTGGGTCAGGGGTCAGCTCCTACGAGCAGTACTTC.

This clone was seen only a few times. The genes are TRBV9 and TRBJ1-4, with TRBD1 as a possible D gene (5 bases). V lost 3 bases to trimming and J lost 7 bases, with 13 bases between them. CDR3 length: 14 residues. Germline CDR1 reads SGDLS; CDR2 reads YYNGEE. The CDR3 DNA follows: TGTGCCAGCAGCGCCGACAGCAGGAGTGAAAAACTGTTTTTT. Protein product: CASSADSRSEKLFF.

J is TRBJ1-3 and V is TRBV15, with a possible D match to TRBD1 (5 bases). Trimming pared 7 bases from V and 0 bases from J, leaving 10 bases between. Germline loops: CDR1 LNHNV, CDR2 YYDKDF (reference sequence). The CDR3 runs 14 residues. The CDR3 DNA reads TGTGCCACCAAGGGGCGGCCCTCTGGAAACACCATATATTTT. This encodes CATKGRPSGNTIYF.

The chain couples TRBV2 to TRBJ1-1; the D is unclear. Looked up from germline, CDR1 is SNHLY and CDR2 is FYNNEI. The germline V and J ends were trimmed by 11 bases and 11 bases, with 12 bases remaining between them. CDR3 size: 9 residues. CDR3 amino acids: CAAGLKAFF. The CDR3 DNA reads TGTGCCGCGGGGTTAAAGGCTTTCTTT.

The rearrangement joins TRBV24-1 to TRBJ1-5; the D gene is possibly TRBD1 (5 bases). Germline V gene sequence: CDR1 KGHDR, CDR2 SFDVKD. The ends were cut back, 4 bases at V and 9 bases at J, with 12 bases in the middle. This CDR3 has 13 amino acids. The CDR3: CATSEQALGPQHF. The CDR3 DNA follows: TGTGCCACCAGTGAACAGGCCTTAGGGCCCCAGCATTTT.

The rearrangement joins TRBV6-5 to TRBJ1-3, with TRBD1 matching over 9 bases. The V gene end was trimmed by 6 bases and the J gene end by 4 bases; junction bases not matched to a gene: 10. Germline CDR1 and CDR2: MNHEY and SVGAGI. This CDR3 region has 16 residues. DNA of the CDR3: TGTGCCAGCAGCTACCACCGGACAGGGGACGGAAACACCATATATTTT. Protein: CASSYHRTGDGNTIYF.

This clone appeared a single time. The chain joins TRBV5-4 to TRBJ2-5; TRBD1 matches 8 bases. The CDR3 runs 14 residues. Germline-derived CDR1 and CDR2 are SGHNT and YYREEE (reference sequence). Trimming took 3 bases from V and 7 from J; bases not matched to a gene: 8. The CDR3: CASSSPGQGGTQYF. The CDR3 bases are TGTGCCAGCAGCTCGCCCGGACAGGGCGGGACCCAGTACTTC.

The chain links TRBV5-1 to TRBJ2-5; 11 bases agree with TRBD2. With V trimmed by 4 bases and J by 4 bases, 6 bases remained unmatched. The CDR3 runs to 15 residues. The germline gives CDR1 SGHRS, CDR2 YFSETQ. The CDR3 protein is CASSISTSGAETQYF. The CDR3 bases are TGCGCCAGCAGCATTTCGACTAGCGGGGCAGAGACCCAGTACTTC. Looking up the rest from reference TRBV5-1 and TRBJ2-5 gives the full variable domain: KAGVTQTPRYLIKTRGQQVTLSCSPISGHRSVSWYQQTPGQGLQFLFEYFSETQRNKGNFPGRFSGRQFSNSRSEMNVSTLELGDSALYLCASSISTSGAETQYFGPGTRLLVL.

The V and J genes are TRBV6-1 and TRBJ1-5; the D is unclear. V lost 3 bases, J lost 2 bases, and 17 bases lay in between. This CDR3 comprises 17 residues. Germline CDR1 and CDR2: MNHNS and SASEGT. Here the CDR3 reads CASSDMEGTIGNQPQHF. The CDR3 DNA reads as TGTGCCAGCAGTGATATGGAGGGAACCATCGGCAATCAGCCCCAGCATTTT.

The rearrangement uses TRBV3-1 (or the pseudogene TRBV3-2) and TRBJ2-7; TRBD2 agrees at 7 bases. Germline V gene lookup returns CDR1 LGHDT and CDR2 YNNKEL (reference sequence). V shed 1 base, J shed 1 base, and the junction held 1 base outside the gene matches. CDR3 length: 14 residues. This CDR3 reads CASSQGGGSYEQYF. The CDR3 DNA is TGTGCCAGCAGCCAAGGGGGAGGGTCCTACGAGCAGTACTTC.

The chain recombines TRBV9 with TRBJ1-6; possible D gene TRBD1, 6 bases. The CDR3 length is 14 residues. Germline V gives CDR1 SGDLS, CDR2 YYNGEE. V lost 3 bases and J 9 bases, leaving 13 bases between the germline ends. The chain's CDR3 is CASSDQGFGSPLHF. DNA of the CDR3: TGTGCCAGCAGCGATCAGGGGTTTGGTTCACCCCTCCACTTT.

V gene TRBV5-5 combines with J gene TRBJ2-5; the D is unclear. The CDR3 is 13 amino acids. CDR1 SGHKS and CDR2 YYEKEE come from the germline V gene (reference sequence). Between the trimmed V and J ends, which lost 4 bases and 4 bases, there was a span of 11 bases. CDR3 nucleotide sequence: TGTGCCAGCAGCCCAAACCCAGGAGAGACCCAGTACTTC. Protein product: CASSPNPGETQYF.

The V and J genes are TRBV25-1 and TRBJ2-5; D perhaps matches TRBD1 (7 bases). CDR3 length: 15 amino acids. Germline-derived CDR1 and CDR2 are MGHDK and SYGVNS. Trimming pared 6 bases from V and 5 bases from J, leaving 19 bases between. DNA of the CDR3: TGTGCCAGCAGCAAGGGGGCCAGGGAGGTTGAGACCCAGTACTTC. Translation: CASSKGAREVETQYF. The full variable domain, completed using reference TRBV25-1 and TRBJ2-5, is EADIYQTPRYLVIGTGKKITLECSQTMGHDKMYWYQQDPGMELHLIHYSYGVNSTEKGDLSSESTVSRIRTEHFPLTLESARPSHTSQYLCASSKGAREVETQYFGPGTRLLVL.

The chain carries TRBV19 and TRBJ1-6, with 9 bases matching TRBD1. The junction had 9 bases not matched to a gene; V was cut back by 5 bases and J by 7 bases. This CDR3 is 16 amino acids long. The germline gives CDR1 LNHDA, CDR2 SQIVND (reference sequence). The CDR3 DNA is TGTGCCAGTAGTTGGACGGGACAGGGCAACAATTCACCCCTCCACTTT. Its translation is CASSWTGQGNNSPLHF.

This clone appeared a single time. The CDR3 here is CASSLSTGKKLLPGHTEAFF. In DNA, the CDR3 is TGCGCCAGCAGCTTAAGTACGGGTAAAAAGCTACTTCCCGGCCACACTGAAGCTTTCTTT. The genes are TRBV4-1 and TRBJ1-1; D call uncertain. This CDR3 is built from 20 residues. Germline CDR1 is MGHRA and CDR2 is YSYEKL. The ends were cut back, 5 bases at V and 3 bases at J, with 31 bases in the middle.

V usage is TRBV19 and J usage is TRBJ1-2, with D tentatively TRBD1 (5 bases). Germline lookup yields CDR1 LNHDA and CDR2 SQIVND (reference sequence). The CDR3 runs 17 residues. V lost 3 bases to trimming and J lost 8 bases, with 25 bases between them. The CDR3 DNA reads TGTGCCAGTAGTATGGGGGGGGGTCGATCCCCTGCGAGGGGCTACACCTTC. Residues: CASSMGGGRSPARGYTF.

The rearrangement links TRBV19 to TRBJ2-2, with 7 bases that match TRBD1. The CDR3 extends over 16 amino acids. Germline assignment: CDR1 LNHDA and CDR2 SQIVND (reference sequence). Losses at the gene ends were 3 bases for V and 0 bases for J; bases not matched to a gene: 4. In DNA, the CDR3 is TGTGCCAGTAGTATCCGGACAGGCGCGAACACCGGGGAGCTGTTTTTT. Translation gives CASSIRTGANTGELFF.

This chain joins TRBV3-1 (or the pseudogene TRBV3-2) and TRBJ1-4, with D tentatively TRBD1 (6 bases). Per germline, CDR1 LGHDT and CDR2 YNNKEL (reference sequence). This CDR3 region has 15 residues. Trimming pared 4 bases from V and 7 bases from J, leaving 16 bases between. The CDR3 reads CASSLRTAGGEKLFF. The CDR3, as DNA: TGTGCCAGCAGCCTCCGGACAGCGGGAGGTGAAAAACTGTTTTTT.

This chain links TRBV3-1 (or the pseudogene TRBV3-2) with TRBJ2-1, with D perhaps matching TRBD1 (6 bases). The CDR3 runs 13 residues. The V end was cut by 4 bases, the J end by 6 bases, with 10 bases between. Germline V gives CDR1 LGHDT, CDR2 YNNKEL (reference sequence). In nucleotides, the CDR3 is TGTGCCAGCAGCCCCCGGGACATCAATGAGCAGTTCTTC. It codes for CASSPRDINEQFF.

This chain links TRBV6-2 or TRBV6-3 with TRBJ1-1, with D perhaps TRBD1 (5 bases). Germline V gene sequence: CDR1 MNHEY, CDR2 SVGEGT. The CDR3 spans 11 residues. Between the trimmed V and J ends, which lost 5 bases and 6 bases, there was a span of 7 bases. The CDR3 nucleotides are TGTGCCAGCAGTCGCAGGGCTGAAGCTTTCTTT. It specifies CASSRRAEAFF.

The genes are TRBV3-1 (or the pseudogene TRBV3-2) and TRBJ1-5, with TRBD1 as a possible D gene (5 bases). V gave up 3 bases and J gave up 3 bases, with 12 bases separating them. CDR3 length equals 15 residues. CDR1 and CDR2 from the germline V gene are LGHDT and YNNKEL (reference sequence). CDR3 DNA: TGTGCCAGCAGCCAGGCCAGGGATTTCAATCAGCCCCAGCATTTT. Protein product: CASSQARDFNQPQHF.